The 9 T cell receptor beta chains presented below share a single source sample, sequenced in a study of T cell responses to AZD1222 COVID-19 vaccine. Using immunoSEQ multiplex PCR, the repertoire was profiled, and TCRdb retains in-frame clones only, with some absent. The sample includes some 130,000 clones, just under 95% of them seen just once. The material was peripheral blood, obtained 28 days after the second AZD1222 dose. Source of these receptors: an adult who received the AZD1222 COVID-19 vaccine.

The gene calls are TRBV6-6 and TRBJ1-1; TRBD1 is a possible D gene (5 bases). Per the germline V gene, CDR1 is MNHNY and CDR2 is SVGAGI (reference sequence). V lost 2 bases and J 4 bases, leaving 8 bases between the germline ends. CDR3 length: 13 amino acids. The CDR3: CASSYGGSTEAFF. The CDR3 region has the DNA TGTGCCAGCAGTTACGGGGGGAGCACTGAAGCTTTCTTT.

The chain joins TRBV12-3 or TRBV12-4 to TRBJ1-1; no definite D call. Trimming took off 2 bases at V and 6 bases at J, with 10 bases between the two ends. The length of the CDR3 is 13 residues. The CDR3 loop reads CASSLRQWAEAFF. The CDR3 DNA is TGTGCCAGCAGTTTAAGGCAGTGGGCTGAAGCTTTCTTT.

V gene TRBV7-9 combines with J gene TRBJ1-3; 7 nucleotides line up with TRBD1. J lost 0 bases, V lost 1 base, and 6 bases had no gene match. The CDR3 length is 17 residues. Germline V gives CDR1 SEHNR, CDR2 FQNEAQ (reference sequence). The CDR3 DNA follows: TGTGCCAGCAGCTTAGGACAGGGAATGCGCTCTGGAAACACCATATATTTT. Its translation is CASSLGQGMRSGNTIYF.

The rearrangement links TRBV6-2 or TRBV6-3 to TRBJ2-5; 8 bases are a match to TRBD2. CDR1 MNHEY and CDR2 SVGEGT come from the germline V gene. The junction had 21 bases not matched to a gene; V was cut back by 5 bases and J by 4 bases. This CDR3 region has 19 residues. The DNA of the CDR3 is TGTGCCAGCAGTAACGGACTAGCTCTAAATACGGTGTTTCTAGAGACCCAGTACTTC. Residues: CASSNGLALNTVFLETQYF.

For this clone: Additional DNA sequences in this sample encode the identical CDR3. The chain combines TRBV18 with TRBJ2-5; D is undetermined. The V and J ends lost 2 bases and 5 bases respectively, with 3 bases between them. The germline V gene has CDR1 KGHSH and CDR2 LQKENI. This CDR3 region has 11 residues. CDR3 nucleotide sequence: TGTGCCAGCTCACCAGAGGAGACCCAGTACTTC. It encodes CASSPEETQYF.

The gene calls are TRBV29-1 and TRBJ2-3, with D perhaps matching TRBD1 or TRBD2 (5 bases each). Germline V gives CDR1 SQVTM, CDR2 ANQGSEA. CDR3 length: 12 amino acids. Trimming left V 0 bases short and J 8 bases short, with 9 bases between. CDR3 in DNA: TGCAGCGTTGAAGATGGGACGGTTACGCAGTATTTT. It specifies CSVEDGTVTQYF.

V gene TRBV11-3 combines with J gene TRBJ1-1; perhaps TRBD1 as D (5 bases). V gave up 3 bases and J gave up 5 bases, with 10 bases separating them. Germline loops: CDR1 SGHNT, CDR2 YENEEA. The CDR3 has 13 residues. The CDR3 loop is CASSFTGGTEAFF. CDR3 DNA: TGTGCCAGCAGCTTTACAGGTGGAACTGAAGCTTTCTTT.

The chain combines TRBV5-4 with TRBJ1-2; a weak D match, TRBD1 (6 bases). The CDR3 runs to 17 residues. Per the germline V gene, CDR1 is SGHNT and CDR2 is YYREEE (reference sequence). Trimming took off 4 bases at V and 4 bases at J, with 23 bases between the two ends. CDR3: CASSGGQRGRFFYGYTF. Written as DNA, the CDR3 is TGTGCCAGCAGCGGCGGACAGCGAGGCCGATTTTTCTATGGCTACACCTTC.

The chain recombines TRBV28 with TRBJ1-1; D is unresolved. V lost 4 bases and J 9 bases, leaving 15 bases between the germline ends. The CDR3 consists of 13 residues. Germline V gene data show CDR1 as MDHEN and CDR2 as SYDVKM. The CDR3 protein is CASSSSREVKAFF. CDR3 coding DNA: TGTGCCAGCAGTTCCTCAAGGGAGGTGAAAGCTTTCTTT.